This passage covers 5 T cell receptor delta chains from one sample sequenced in a study of gamma-delta chains in newborns, infants, children. With CATT, TCRdb re-called clones from the reads. The repertoire holds fewer than 5,000 delta-chain clones, with about 36% as singletons. The sequenced sample consisted of blood. The receptors shown here come from a child who received the measles vaccine.

About this clone itself: One junction end disagrees with the germline gene, perhaps due to a read error. The chain links TRAV29/DV5 to TRDJ1, with 10 bases identical to TRDD3. The CDR3 totals 24 residues. Germline assignment: CDR1 NSMFDY and CDR2 ISSIKDK. CDR3 region: CAASVPFIFLPPDTGGFYTGKLIF. The CDR3 DNA reads TGTGCAGCAAGCGTCCCCTTTATCTTCCTGCCCCCAGATACTGGGGGATTCTACACCGGTAAACTCATCTTT.

The V gene is TRDV1, the J gene TRDJ1; 9 positions agree with TRDD3. The germline V gene encodes CDR1 TSWWSYY and CDR2 QGS. The CDR3 runs 15 residues. V gave up 2 bases and J gave up 2 bases; unmatched junction bases: 3. CDR3: CALGEGLGDTDKLIF. The CDR3 DNA sequence: TGTGCTCTTGGGGAAGGGCTGGGGGATACCGATAAACTCATCTTT.

Concerning this clone itself: This may arise from a read error, as a much more abundant clone is one base away. Within the sample, other DNA sequences also encode this same CDR3. This chain joins TRDV2 and TRDJ3; 9 nucleotides agree with TRDD3. There are 18 residues in the CDR3. The V gene's germline CDR1 is GEAIGNYY and CDR2 EKD. V trimming: 0 bases; J trimming: 0 bases; junction bases outside the gene matches: 2. CDR3 protein: CACDTGGYSSWDTRQMFF. The CDR3 nucleotides are TGTGCCTGTGACACCGGGGGATACAGCTCCTGGGACACCCGACAGATGTTTTTC.

By proportion, this clone is medium-sized. The chain employs TRDV2 and TRDJ1, with 9 bases that match TRDD3. CDR1 GEAIGNYY and CDR2 EKD come from the germline V gene. The junction had 9 bases not matched to a gene; V was cut back by 1 base and J by 7 bases. CDR3 length: 15 amino acids. CDR3 residues: CACDTVGDMGGKLIF. The CDR3, as DNA: TGTGCCTGTGACACTGTGGGGGATATGGGCGGTAAACTCATCTTT.

With respect to this clone: Possible read error: a much larger clone is one base away. The gene calls are TRDV2 and TRDJ3; 7 bases line up with TRDD3. This CDR3 region has 21 residues. Germline CDR1 is GEAIGNYY and CDR2 is EKD. CDR3: CACGTVMSLGGSSWDTRQMFF. The CDR3 DNA reads as TGTGCCTGTGGCACCGTAATGTCCCTGGGGGGAAGCTCCTGGGACACCCGACAGATGTTTTTC.